Listed here are 5 T cell receptor beta chains from one sample, sequenced in a study of T cells in Graves' hyperthyroidism and ophthalmopathy. The CDR3 regions of TCR beta were amplified from RNA transcripts. Using the HTBI primer set, a first-round RT-PCR was run on the TCR CDR3. TCRdb called the multiplex PCR reads again in MiXCR, with one record for every CDR3 protein. This sample has 300,000 to 500,000 distinct CDR3 sequences; over 12% occur once, and the top ten carry approximately 27%. Material for sequencing was blood. The receptors were gathered from a man between 50 and 59 years old with Graves' ophthalmopathy.

The V and J genes are TRBV10-3 and TRBJ2-1; 11 bases fit TRBD1. This CDR3 spans 16 amino acids. Germline-derived CDR1 and CDR2 are ENHRY and SYGVKD. Unmatched junction bases numbered 13, after V lost 8 bases and J lost 7 bases. As DNA, the CDR3 is TGTGCCATCGGCTCCAGGACAGGGGGCATTAGGAATGAGCAGTTCTTC. This encodes CAIGSRTGGIRNEQFF.

The chain combines TRBV14 with TRBJ2-7; weak D call: TRBD2 (5 bases). This CDR3 has 16 residues. The germline V and J ends were trimmed by 4 bases and 4 bases, with 20 bases remaining between them. CDR1 SGHDN and CDR2 FVKESK come from the germline V gene. CDR3 residues: CASSREMASLGYEQYF. CDR3 DNA: TGTGCCAGCAGCCGGGAGATGGCGTCCCTCGGGTACGAGCAGTACTTC. Full variable domain (rest looked up from reference TRBV14 and TRBJ2-7): EAGVTQFPSHSVIEKGQTVTLRCDPISGHDNLYWYRRVMGKEIKFLLHFVKESKQDESGMPNNRFLAERTGGTYSTLKVQPAELEDSGVYFCASSREMASLGYEQYFGPGTRLTVT.

This clonotype was observed a few times. The chain combines TRBV9 with TRBJ2-7; D may be TRBD2 (5 bases). CDR1 SGDLS and CDR2 YYNGEE come from the germline V gene. V was shortened by 3 bases and J by 2 bases, with 12 bases between the two germline ends. The CDR3 has 14 amino acids. The CDR3 here is CASSGGARPYEQYF. The DNA for the CDR3 is TGTGCCAGCAGCGGGGGAGCTCGACCCTACGAGCAGTACTTC.

This clonotype occurred a few times. The rearrangement links TRBV29-1 to TRBJ1-2; TRBD1 matches at 7 bases. CDR1 is SQVTM, CDR2 ANQGSEA, per germline. V dropped 6 bases and J dropped 4; count of bases not matched to a gene: 5. CDR3 length: 12 amino acids. The chain's CDR3 is CSVTTGSYGYTF. The CDR3 DNA sequence: TGCAGCGTGACGACAGGGAGCTATGGCTACACCTTC.

This clonotype was found many times. The chain joins TRBV12-3 or TRBV12-4 to TRBJ1-6, with TRBD1 identical over 7 bases. J lost 7 bases, V lost 5 bases, and 8 bases had no gene match. This CDR3 is 15 amino acids long. CDR3 bases: TGTGCCAGCAGTAACAGGGACAGCTTCAATTCACCCCTCCACTTT. Its translation is CASSNRDSFNSPLHF.